This T cell receptor beta chain derives from a study of OX40 agonist ivuxolimab in advanced cancers. Turning to the study itself: Patients were roughly 81% male with ages roughly 23 to 79, mean about 65. Participants could have had prior anti-PD-1, anti-PD-L1 or anti-CTLA-4 therapy, and approximately 40% had some. Study results and limitations: On average, CD8+ T cells showed a greater number of expanded clones than CD4+. CD4+ and CD8+ blood T cells expanded clonally by week 6 at 0.1 to 3.0 mg/kg.

TCRdb keeps only in-frame clones here, not all; method: immunoSEQ multiplex PCR. The sample lists tens of thousands of clones, approximately 85% seen once, with under 2.5% in the top ten. Turning to this clone: Its antigen is as yet unknown.

This TCR was sampled from an adult with an advanced solid tumor such as melanoma, head and neck, liver or kidney cancer. Sequences were derived from CD4+ or CD8+ T cells sorted from blood, sampled in a trial of the OX40 agonist ivuxolimab.

The CDR3 loop reads CASSIPRQGGSGTDTQYF. CDR3 nucleotide sequence: TGTGCCAGTAGTATCCCTCGACAGGGAGGTAGCGGCACAGATACGCAGTATTTT. This chain uses TRBV19 with TRBJ2-3; a weak D match, TRBD1 (7 bases). The CDR3 contains 18 residues. The germline V and J ends were trimmed by 3 bases and 1 base, with 20 bases remaining between them. Germline assignment: CDR1 LNHDA and CDR2 SQIVND (reference sequence).